The clone carrying this T cell receptor beta chain was counted only a few times. Its target is not known. CDR1 MNHNS and CDR2 SASEGT come from the germline V gene. Trimming cost V 9 bases and J 9 bases; bases outside gene matches: 10. The CDR3 length is 12 residues. The data are from a study of response to subunit inactivated influenza vaccine. TCRdb ran MiXCR on the RT-PCR reads and lists one entry per CDR3 protein. The sample records approximately 520,000 distinct CDR3 sequences, less than 30% being singletons. General study points: New T cells are recruited in small numbers by each seasonal influenza vaccination, according to the authors' suggestion.

This TCR was recovered from a middle-aged man who received an inactivated influenza vaccine. Sequences were derived from CD4+ T cells sorted from PBMCs, sampled 5 to 6 days after vaccination. The chain carries TRBV6-1 and TRBJ2-7; 8 bases are shared with TRBD1. CDR3 bases: TGTGCCAGTGATTTAGGGACAGGTTGGCAGTACTTC. It codes for CASDLGTGWQYF.